This TCR beta chain was obtained from a study of blood T cells in healthy people across ages. Overall study findings and caveats: Age showed a roughly linear inverse relationship with TCR beta diversity per million T cells.

Points on this clonotype: Its antigen remains unidentified.

Through a sample-barcoded 5' primer and a J-beta primer mix, a second PCR was run for roughly 6 to 11 cycles. From the 5' RACE reads, TCRdb called clonotypes with MiXCR, one entry per CDR3 protein. Of around 600,000 distinct CDR3 sequences detected, around 48% appear once; the ten largest clones hold 20% to 25%. Each sample gave at least 6 million isolated PBMCs. No fewer than 5.5 micrograms of total RNA were isolated from every sample. The germline V and J ends were trimmed by 8 bases and 1 base, with 14 bases remaining between them. Germline V gives CDR1 MNHEY, CDR2 SVGAGI. The CDR3 loop spans 14 amino acids.

Material: blood. The chain combines TRBV6-5 with TRBJ1-1; D gene uncertain. The sequence was collected from an elderly man in good health. This chain's CDR3 is CASRALASNTEAFF. Here the CDR3 DNA reads TGTGCCAGCCGGGCCCTAGCATCGAACACTGAAGCTTTCTTT.